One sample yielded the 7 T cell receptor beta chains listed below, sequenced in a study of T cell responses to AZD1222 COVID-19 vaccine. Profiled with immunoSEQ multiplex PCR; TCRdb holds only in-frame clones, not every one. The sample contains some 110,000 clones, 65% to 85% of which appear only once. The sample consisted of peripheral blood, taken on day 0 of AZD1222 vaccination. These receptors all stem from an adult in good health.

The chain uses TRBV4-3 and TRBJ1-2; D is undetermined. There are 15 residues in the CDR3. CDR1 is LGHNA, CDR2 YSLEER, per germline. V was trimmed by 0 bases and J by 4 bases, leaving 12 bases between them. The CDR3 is CASSQDSLAGYGYTF. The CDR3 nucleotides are TGCGCCAGCAGCCAAGATTCCCTAGCAGGCTATGGCTACACCTTC.

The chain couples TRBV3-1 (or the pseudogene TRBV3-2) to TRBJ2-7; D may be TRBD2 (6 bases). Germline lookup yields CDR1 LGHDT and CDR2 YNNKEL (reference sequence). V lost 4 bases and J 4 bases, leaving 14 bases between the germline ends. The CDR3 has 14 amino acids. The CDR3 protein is CASSPLGSQYEQYF. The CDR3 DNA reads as TGTGCCAGCAGCCCTCTCGGGAGCCAGTACGAGCAGTACTTC.

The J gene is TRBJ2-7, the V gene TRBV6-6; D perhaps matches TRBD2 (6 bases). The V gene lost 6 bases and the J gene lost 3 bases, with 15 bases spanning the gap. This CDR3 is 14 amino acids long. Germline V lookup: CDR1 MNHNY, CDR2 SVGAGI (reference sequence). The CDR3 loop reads CASRYEGGDYEQYF. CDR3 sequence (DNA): TGTGCCAGCAGATACGAGGGAGGCGACTACGAGCAGTACTTC.

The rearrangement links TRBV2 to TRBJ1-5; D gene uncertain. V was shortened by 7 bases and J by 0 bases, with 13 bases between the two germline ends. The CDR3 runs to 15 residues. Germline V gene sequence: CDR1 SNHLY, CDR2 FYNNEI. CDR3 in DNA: TGTGCCAGCACCCCAGAGATAATTAGCAATCAGCCCCAGCATTTT. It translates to CASTPEIISNQPQHF. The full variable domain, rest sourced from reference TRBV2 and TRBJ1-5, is EPEVTQTPSHQVTQMGQEVILRCVPISNHLYFYWYRQILGQKVEFLVSFYNNEISEKSEIFDDQFSVERPDGSNFTLKIRSTKLEDSAMYFCASTPEIISNQPQHFGDGTRLSIL.

DNA for the CDR3: TGTGCCAGCAGTGACGACAGGGGAGGGGACTTAATGAAAAAACTGTTTTTT. Encoded protein: CASSDDRGGDLMKKLFF. The V and J genes are TRBV6-2 or TRBV6-3 and TRBJ1-4, with 8 bases that match TRBD1. The CDR3 is made up of 17 amino acids. Looked up from germline, CDR1 is MNHEY and CDR2 is SVGEGT. The J segment lost 9 bases and the V segment lost 5 bases, leaving 17 bases of the junction unmatched.

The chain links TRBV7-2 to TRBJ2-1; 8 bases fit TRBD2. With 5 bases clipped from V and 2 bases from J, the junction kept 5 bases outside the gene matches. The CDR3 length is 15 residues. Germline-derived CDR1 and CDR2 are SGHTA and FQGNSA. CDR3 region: CASSQTSGTYNEQFF. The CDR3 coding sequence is TGTGCCAGCAGCCAAACTAGCGGTACCTACAATGAGCAGTTCTTC. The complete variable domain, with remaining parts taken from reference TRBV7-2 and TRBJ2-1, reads GAGVSQSPSNKVTEKGKDVELRCDPISGHTALYWYRQSLGQGLEFLIYFQGNSAPDKSGLPSDRFSAERTGGSVSTLTIQRTQQEDSAVYLCASSQTSGTYNEQFFGPGTRLTVL.

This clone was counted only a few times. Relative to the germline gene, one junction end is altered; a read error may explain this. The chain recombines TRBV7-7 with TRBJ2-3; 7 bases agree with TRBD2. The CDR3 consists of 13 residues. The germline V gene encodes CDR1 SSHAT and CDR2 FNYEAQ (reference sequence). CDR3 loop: CASSRGLEDTQYF. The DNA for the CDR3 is TGTGCTAGCAGCCGAGGACTAGAAGATACGCAGTATTTT.